One sample yielded the 19 T cell receptor beta chains listed below, sequenced in a study of blood T cell repertoires in COVID-19. Sequencing used immunoSEQ multiplex PCR; TCRdb keeps in-frame clones, though not all of them. The sample lists 93,000 or so clones; approximately 89% were seen once. Sequencing was carried out using peripheral blood. The origin of the receptors is a woman older than 75 in a cohort sampled during active COVID-19.

The V call is TRBV5-1, the J call TRBJ2-5; 14 bases map to TRBD2. Germline CDR1 reads SGHRS; CDR2 reads YFSETQ. Trimming cost V 4 bases and J 1 base; bases outside gene matches: 12. This CDR3 spans 19 amino acids. CDR3 coding DNA: TGCGCCAGCAGCCGTGTGACTAGCGGGAGGGCTGGTGTCCAAGAGACCCAGTACTTC. Residues: CASSRVTSGRAGVQETQYF.

The chain recombines TRBV28 with TRBJ2-1; TRBD2 matches 7 bases. The CDR3 loop spans 13 amino acids. V lost 6 bases and J lost 12; bases outside the gene matches: 11. Germline-derived CDR1 and CDR2 are MDHEN and SYDVKM. The CDR3 spells CASSLGLVGGQFF. The DNA for the CDR3 is TGTGCCAGCAGCTTAGGACTAGTGGGCGGGCAGTTCTTC. Based on the CDR3 plus reference TRBV28 and TRBJ2-1, the full variable domain is DVKVTQSSRYLVKRTGEKVFLECVQDMDHENMFWYRQDPGLGLRLIYFSYDVKMKEKGDIPEGYSVSREKKERFSLILESASTNQTSMYLCASSLGLVGGQFFGPGTRLTVL.

The rearrangement links TRBV28 to TRBJ1-6; D might be TRBD1 (5 bases). V lost 3 bases and J 10 bases, leaving 16 bases between the germline ends. The CDR3 covers 15 residues. The germline V gene has CDR1 MDHEN and CDR2 SYDVKM. The chain's CDR3 is CASSFQGSAFSPLHF. CDR3 coding DNA: TGTGCCAGCAGTTTTCAGGGTTCAGCTTTCTCACCCCTCCACTTT. Complete variable domain (other parts from reference TRBV28 and TRBJ1-6): DVKVTQSSRYLVKRTGEKVFLECVQDMDHENMFWYRQDPGLGLRLIYFSYDVKMKEKGDIPEGYSVSREKKERFSLILESASTNQTSMYLCASSFQGSAFSPLHFGNGTRLTVT.

The chain carries TRBV7-2 and TRBJ2-3; the D gene is possibly TRBD1 (6 bases). V was cut by 7 bases and J by 4 bases, with 15 bases left in between. The CDR3 is made up of 14 amino acids. Germline-derived CDR1 and CDR2 are SGHTA and FQGNSA. DNA of the CDR3: TGTGCCAGCATACGAGGGGGTCGGCCAGATACGCAGTATTTT. It is translated as CASIRGGRPDTQYF.

This clone was found once. This CDR3 is CASSQKQGFETQYF. The CDR3 DNA follows: TGTGCCAGCAGCCAGAAACAGGGGTTTGAGACCCAGTACTTC. This chain joins TRBV3-1 (or the pseudogene TRBV3-2) and TRBJ2-5; the match to TRBD1 covers 7 bases. Germline V lookup: CDR1 LGHDT, CDR2 YNNKEL (reference sequence). The CDR3 runs 14 residues. V shed 3 bases and J 5 bases; nucleotides not matched to a gene: 6.

The chain uses TRBV18 and TRBJ2-1; D may be TRBD2 (5 bases). Germline V lookup: CDR1 KGHSH, CDR2 LQKENI. CDR3 length: 13 amino acids. With 4 bases removed from V and 5 bases from J, the gap between germline ends came to 9 bases. The CDR3 DNA reads as TGTGCCAGCTCACAAGGACTCGACAATGAGCAGTTCTTC. Translated, it gives CASSQGLDNEQFF.

The chain recombines TRBV19 with TRBJ1-4; no clear D gene. Germline values: CDR1 LNHDA, CDR2 SQIVND (reference sequence). The CDR3 loop spans 16 amino acids. Trimming cost V 1 base and J 0 bases, with 9 bases left between them. For the CDR3, the DNA is TGTGCCAGTAGTATAGGCCTCGAGCCAACTAATGAAAAACTGTTTTTT. Translated: CASSIGLEPTNEKLFF.

The chain couples TRBV5-1 to TRBJ2-7, with 11 bases aligning to TRBD2. Germline V CDR1 and CDR2: SGHRS, YFSETQ. This CDR3 spans 15 amino acids. Trimming took 6 bases from V and 6 from J; bases not matched to a gene: 11. The CDR3 DNA reads TGCGCCAGCACCAATAGCGGGAGGGTCGACGTCGAGCAGTACTTC. Translation: CASTNSGRVDVEQYF.

The chain joins TRBV4-2 to TRBJ2-7, with 7 positions matching TRBD2. CDR3 length: 14 amino acids. Per germline, CDR1 LGHNA and CDR2 YNFKEQ. Trimming at V came to 1 base and at J to 2 bases, leaving 2 bases not matched to a gene. The CDR3 DNA reads TGTGCCAGCAGCCAAGGGAGCGGGACCTACGAGCAGTACTTC. It encodes CASSQGSGTYEQYF.

This clone was counted a few times. The chain combines TRBV28 with TRBJ1-2, with D perhaps matching TRBD1 (5 bases). CDR3 length: 16 amino acids. Germline CDR1 MDHEN, CDR2 SYDVKM. V lost 4 bases to trimming and J lost 1 base, with 16 bases between them. The CDR3 coding sequence is TGTGCCAGCAGTTCGGCACTGGGACTGATTAACTATGGCTACACCTTC. Translated: CASSSALGLINYGYTF.

The CDR3 here is CASSTPSAGYNSPLHF. As DNA, the CDR3 is TGCGCCAGCAGCACGCCCTCGGCAGGTTATAATTCACCCCTCCACTTT. This sequence joins TRBV5-1 and TRBJ1-6; D gene unclear. Germline CDR1 and CDR2: SGHRS and YFSETQ. V lost 4 bases and J lost 4, with 15 bases in between. The CDR3 runs 16 residues. The complete variable domain, with remaining parts taken from reference TRBV5-1 and TRBJ1-6, reads KAGVTQTPRYLIKTRGQQVTLSCSPISGHRSVSWYQQTPGQGLQFLFEYFSETQRNKGNFPGRFSGRQFSNSRSEMNVSTLELGDSALYLCASSTPSAGYNSPLHFGNGTRLTVT.

This clone has a single count. This rearrangement joins TRBV12-3 or TRBV12-4 to TRBJ1-1; D unclear. The V end was cut by 8 bases, the J end by 0 bases, with 7 bases between. The CDR3 extends over 12 amino acids. CDR3 DNA: TGTGCCAGCCTTTATTTGAACACTGAAGCTTTCTTT. Its protein product is CASLYLNTEAFF.

The rearrangement links TRBV7-2 to TRBJ1-2, with unresolved D. Between the trimmed V and J ends, which lost 0 bases and 2 bases, there was a span of 4 bases. Germline CDR1 SGHTA, CDR2 FQGNSA. This CDR3 is 13 amino acids long. The CDR3 DNA reads as TGTGCCAGCAGCTTAGCGCAGAACTATGGCTACACCTTC. Translated, it gives CASSLAQNYGYTF.

CDR3: CASSLASNTEAFF. DNA for the CDR3: TGCGCCAGCAGCTTGGCCAGTAACACTGAAGCTTTCTTT. The chain carries TRBV5-1 and TRBJ1-1; no firm D call. V lost 0 bases, J lost 2 bases, and 5 bases lay in between. CDR1 is SGHRS and CDR2 is YFSETQ in the germline V gene. The CDR3 sequence is 13 residues long.

V and J are TRBV2 and TRBJ2-1; 7 positions match TRBD2. CDR3 length equals 12 residues. With 6 bases clipped from V and 4 bases from J, the junction kept 0 bases outside the gene matches. Germline V lookup: CDR1 SNHLY, CDR2 FYNNEI. The CDR3 region has the DNA TGTGCCAGCAGACTAGCGTACAATGAGCAGTTCTTC. Its translation is CASRLAYNEQFF.

The rearrangement uses TRBV9 and TRBJ2-5; perhaps TRBD2 as D (6 bases). This CDR3 is 14 amino acids long. The germline gives CDR1 SGDLS, CDR2 YYNGEE. The germline V and J ends were trimmed by 0 bases and 2 bases, with 8 bases remaining between them. The CDR3 bases are TGTGCCAGCAGCGTAGAGGCGGGACAAGAGACCCAGTACTTC. Residues: CASSVEAGQETQYF. Together with reference TRBV9 and TRBJ2-5, the CDR3 gives the full variable domain: DSGVTQTPKHLITATGQRVTLRCSPRSGDLSVYWYQQSLDQGLQFLIQYYNGEERAKGNILERFSAQQFPDLHSELNLSSLELGDSALYFCASSVEAGQETQYFGPGTRLLVL.

The chain combines TRBV19 with TRBJ1-1; TRBD1 matches 8 bases. There are 15 residues in the CDR3. Germline trimming cut 4 bases from V and 1 base from J; bases unmatched to any gene: 5. Germline V CDR1 and CDR2: LNHDA, SQIVND (reference sequence). The chain's CDR3 is CASSTRDRRNTEAFF. The CDR3, as DNA: TGTGCCAGTAGTACCCGGGACAGGAGGAACACTGAAGCTTTCTTT.

The chain couples TRBV4-1 to TRBJ1-1; possible D gene TRBD1, 5 bases. The CDR3 covers 14 residues. Per the germline V gene, CDR1 is MGHRA and CDR2 is YSYEKL. V lost 3 bases to trimming and J lost 1 base, with 9 bases between them. CDR3 DNA: TGCGCCAGCAGCCATACCGACAGGAACACTGAAGCTTTCTTT. The encoded protein is CASSHTDRNTEAFF.

Only one count was recorded for this clone. The V and J genes are TRBV10-2 and TRBJ2-1; no clear D gene. Per germline, CDR1 WSHSY and CDR2 SAAADI. Trimming stripped 0 bases from V and 6 bases from J, with 9 bases between. The CDR3 spans 14 residues. CDR3 sequence (DNA): TGCGCCAGCAGTGAGTCGACTCTGGGCAATGAGCAGTTCTTC. It translates to CASSESTLGNEQFF.